The 3 T cell receptor beta chains listed next were all sequenced from one sample in a study of blood T cell repertoires in COVID-19. TCRdb's table, derived via immunoSEQ multiplex PCR, lists solely in-frame clones and lacks some. The sample consists of around 300,000 clones, 80% to 90% of them appearing once. Material: peripheral blood. The receptors stem from a woman aged 25-40 years with active or convalescent COVID-19.

CDR3 sequence (DNA): TGTGCCACCAGCGGTCCGACAGGGGGGCTCAACTATGGCTACACCTTC. This sequence encodes CATSGPTGGLNYGYTF. V and J are TRBV24-1 and TRBJ1-2; 9 nucleotides agree with TRBD1. V lost 7 bases to trimming and J lost 2 bases; unmatched junction nucleotides: 10. The germline gives CDR1 KGHDR, CDR2 SFDVKD. The CDR3 spans 16 residues.

The chain recombines TRBV7-2 with TRBJ2-1, with 9 nucleotides matching TRBD2. The CDR3 covers 17 residues. The V segment lost 5 bases and the J segment 10 bases; nucleotides outside the gene matches: 18. The germline V gene encodes CDR1 SGHTA and CDR2 FQGNSA. CDR3: CASSATGGGGRMGEQFF. For the CDR3, the DNA is TGTGCCAGCAGCGCAACGGGCGGGGGGGGCCGAATGGGCGAGCAGTTCTTC. Supplemented by reference TRBV7-2 and TRBJ2-1, the full variable domain reads GAGVSQSPSNKVTEKGKDVELRCDPISGHTALYWYRQSLGQGLEFLIYFQGNSAPDKSGLPSDRFSAERTGGSVSTLTIQRTQQEDSAVYLCASSATGGGGRMGEQFFGPGTRLTVL.

V is TRBV3-1 (or the pseudogene TRBV3-2) and J is TRBJ1-2; tentatively, D is TRBD1 (5 bases). Trimming removed 7 bases at V and 8 bases at J, with 20 bases between. The CDR3 is 14 residues long. Germline V gives CDR1 LGHDT, CDR2 YNNKEL (reference sequence). The CDR3 DNA sequence: TGTGCCAGCACCATCGGGGACGGGGGTTGGGGCTACACCTTC. Translated, it gives CASTIGDGGWGYTF.